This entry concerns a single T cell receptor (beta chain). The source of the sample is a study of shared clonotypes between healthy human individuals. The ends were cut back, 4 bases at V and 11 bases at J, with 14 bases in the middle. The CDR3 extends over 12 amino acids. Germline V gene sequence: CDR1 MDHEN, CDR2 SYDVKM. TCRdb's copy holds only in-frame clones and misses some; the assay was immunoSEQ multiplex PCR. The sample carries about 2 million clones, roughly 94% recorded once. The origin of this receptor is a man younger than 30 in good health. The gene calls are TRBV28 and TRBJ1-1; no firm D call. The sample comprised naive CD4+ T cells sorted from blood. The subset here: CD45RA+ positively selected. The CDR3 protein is CASSYVGSGAFF. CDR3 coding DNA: TGTGCCAGCAGTTACGTCGGGTCTGGGGCTTTCTTT. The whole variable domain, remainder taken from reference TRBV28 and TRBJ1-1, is DVKVTQSSRYLVKRTGEKVFLECVQDMDHENMFWYRQDPGLGLRLIYFSYDVKMKEKGDIPEGYSVSREKKERFSLILESASTNQTSMYLCASSYVGSGAFFGQGTRLTVV.